A single sample gave rise to the 10 T cell receptor beta chains below, sequenced in a study of blood T cell repertoires in COVID-19. Sequencing was performed with immunoSEQ multiplex PCR; in TCRdb, only in-frame clones are kept and a portion is missing. The table has roughly 300,000 clones, about 89% seen once; the top ten hold about 5.7%. Material: PBMCs or T cells enriched from blood (not recorded which). Receptor source: a woman aged 25 to 39 who had recovered from COVID-19.

This clone was counted ten times or more. The genes are TRBV19 and TRBJ1-1; 7 bases fit TRBD1. V lost 7 bases, J lost 5 bases, and 7 bases stayed unmatched. This CDR3 contains 13 residues. CDR1 and CDR2 (germline): LNHDA, SQIVND (reference sequence). The CDR3 loop reads CASTIPGGTEAFF. CDR3 sequence (DNA): TGTGCCAGTACCATCCCAGGGGGGACTGAAGCTTTCTTT.

This chain connects TRBV19 to TRBJ1-5; tentatively, D is TRBD1 (5 bases). Trimming removed 7 bases from V and 6 bases from J, with 13 bases in between. From germline, CDR1 is LNHDA and CDR2 SQIVND (reference sequence). The CDR3 is 13 residues long. The CDR3 DNA follows: TGTGCCAGTACCCAGGGATTTTTTCAGCCCCAGCATTTT. Protein: CASTQGFFQPQHF.

The chain joins TRBV5-6 to TRBJ1-5; no reliable D call. Germline V gene data show CDR1 as SGHDT and CDR2 as YYEEEE. Trimming shortened V by 1 base and J by 6 bases, and 11 bases separated the two germline ends. The CDR3 runs to 14 residues. The chain's CDR3 is CASSLSSGSQPQHF. The CDR3 nucleotides read TGTGCCAGCAGCTTGTCGTCGGGGTCTCAGCCCCAGCATTTT.

This sequence joins TRBV29-1 and TRBJ1-1; 8 bases line up with TRBD1. The CDR3 spans 14 residues. Looked up from germline, CDR1 is SQVTM and CDR2 is ANQGSEA. V lost 6 bases and J lost 6; bases outside the gene matches: 12. Written as DNA, the CDR3 is TGCAGCGTAACGCTCGGACAGGGAGGTCCTGAAGCTTTCTTT. Its protein is CSVTLGQGGPEAFF. Looking up the rest from reference TRBV29-1 and TRBJ1-1 gives the full variable domain: SAVISQKPSRDICQRGTSLTIQCQVDSQVTMMFWYRQQPGQSLTLIATANQGSEATYESGFVIDKFPISRPNLTFSTLTVSNMSPEDSSIYLCSVTLGQGGPEAFFGQGTRLTVV.

In its sample, this clone was seen a few times. The chain employs TRBV23-1 and TRBJ1-3; TRBD1 matches at 10 bases. TRBV23-1 is an open reading frame, and its role is uncertain. This CDR3 has 16 residues. J was trimmed by 4 bases and V by 7 bases; bases with no gene match: 10. The CDR3 nucleotides are TGCGCCAGCACTTGCGACAGGGGGCATTTCGGAAACACCATATATTTT. Amino acid sequence: CASTCDRGHFGNTIYF.

The rearrangement uses TRBV29-1 and TRBJ2-7, with D tentatively TRBD1 (6 bases). CDR1 is SQVTM and CDR2 is ANQGSEA in the germline V gene. The CDR3 spans 13 residues. The germline V and J ends were trimmed by 0 bases and 5 bases, with 11 bases remaining between them. CDR3 sequence (DNA): TGCAGCGTTGAAGATAGATACAGGGACGAGCAGTACTTC. It encodes CSVEDRYRDEQYF.

The sample holds one count of this clone. This chain uses TRBV6-5 with TRBJ2-7, with a tentative D call TRBD1 (6 bases). Trimming took 5 bases from V and 2 from J, leaving 7 bases between them. Germline loops: CDR1 MNHEY, CDR2 SVGAGI. The CDR3 contains 12 residues. The CDR3 DNA reads as TGTGCCAGCAGTCGGACAGCCTACGAGCAGTACTTC. Protein: CASSRTAYEQYF.

The V call is TRBV4-2, the J call TRBJ1-2; 7 positions agree with TRBD1. After removal of 3 bases from V and 2 bases from J, the junction contained 9 bases not matched to a gene. Germline-derived CDR1 and CDR2 are LGHNA and YNFKEQ. The CDR3 covers 16 residues. In nucleotides, the CDR3 is TGTGCCAGCAGCCACAGCCCGGGACAGCTAAACTATGGCTACACCTTC. This sequence encodes CASSHSPGQLNYGYTF.

The chain links TRBV5-4 to TRBJ1-2, with 9 bases aligning to TRBD1. CDR3 length equals 17 residues. Germline assignment: CDR1 SGHNT and CDR2 YYREEE (reference sequence). Trimming took 4 bases from V and 8 from J; bases not matched to a gene: 18. The CDR3 sequence is CASSRPGTGTFHGGYTF. The CDR3 nucleotides read TGTGCCAGCAGCCGACCCGGGACAGGGACCTTTCATGGAGGCTACACCTTC. The whole variable domain, remainder taken from reference TRBV5-4 and TRBJ1-2, is ETGVTQSPTHLIKTRGQQVTLRCSSQSGHNTVSWYQQALGQGPQFIFQYYREEENGRGNFPPRFSGLQFPNYSSELNVNALELDDSALYLCASSRPGTGTFHGGYTFGSGTRLTVV.

The genes are TRBV7-9 and TRBJ2-3; perhaps TRBD2 as D (7 bases). Germline lookup yields CDR1 SEHNR and CDR2 FQNEAQ (reference sequence). This CDR3 is 17 amino acids long. V lost 1 base and J 4 bases, leaving 18 bases between the germline ends. The CDR3 DNA reads TGTGCCAGCAGCTTAGATCGGGGGGCCCTTGGGGCAGATACGCAGTATTTT. Protein: CASSLDRGALGADTQYF.